Shown below are 32 T cell receptor beta chains from a single sample sequenced in a study of blood T cell repertoires in COVID-19. Produced via immunoSEQ multiplex PCR; TCRdb's table is partial and in-frame only. The table shows tens of thousands of clones, with almost 90% occurring only once. The sequenced sample consisted of peripheral blood. These receptors all stem from a woman aged 60-75 years with active COVID-19.

The chain employs TRBV5-1 and TRBJ2-6; a weak D match, TRBD1 (6 bases). The V end was cut by 1 base, the J end by 0 bases, with 17 bases between. The germline V gene has CDR1 SGHRS and CDR2 YFSETQ. The CDR3 length is 19 residues. The CDR3 sequence: CASSLTPQGASSGANVLTF. CDR3 sequence (DNA): TGCGCCAGCAGCTTGACACCACAGGGAGCGAGCTCTGGGGCCAACGTCCTGACTTTC.

The chain links TRBV6-5 to TRBJ2-5; unclear D gene. The CDR3 sequence is 13 residues long. Trimming removed 7 bases from V and 1 base from J, with 10 bases in between. Germline values: CDR1 MNHEY, CDR2 SVGAGI. The CDR3 nucleotides are TGTGCCAGCAAGCTGCTACGCCAAGAGACCCAGTACTTC. It specifies CASKLLRQETQYF.

This clone was seen more than once but under ten times. J is TRBJ2-1 and V is TRBV6-2 or TRBV6-3; 9 positions match TRBD2. The CDR3 runs to 16 residues. The germline V gene has CDR1 MNHEY and CDR2 SVGEGT. The J segment lost 5 bases and the V segment lost 6 bases, leaving 11 bases of the junction unmatched. The CDR3 DNA reads as TGTGCCAGCAGCATTTCCGTTCTAGCGGGACACAATGAGCAGTTCTTC. It specifies CASSISVLAGHNEQFF.

The chain carries TRBV5-1 and TRBJ2-2; possibly TRBD1 for D (6 bases). The CDR3 contains 12 residues. Germline assignment: CDR1 SGHRS and CDR2 YFSETQ. Trimming took off 5 bases at V and 6 bases at J, with 8 bases between the two ends. Here the CDR3 reads CASSKGAGELFF. The CDR3 DNA follows: TGCGCCAGCAGTAAGGGGGCCGGGGAGCTGTTTTTT.

The CDR3 coding sequence is TGTGCCAGCAGTTTGGCTAGCGGAGGCCAAGAGACCCAGTACTTC. It is translated as CASSLASGGQETQYF. This rearrangement joins TRBV6-5 to TRBJ2-5; 7 bases map to TRBD2. Trimming took 4 bases from V and 1 from J; bases not matched to a gene: 6. The germline CDR1 and CDR2 sequences are MNHEY and SVGAGI. The CDR3 totals 15 residues.

This clone was found once. The chain combines TRBV28 with TRBJ2-7, with TRBD2 as a possible D gene (6 bases). The CDR3 sequence is 13 residues long. The V gene lost 11 bases and the J gene lost 0 bases, with 14 bases spanning the gap. The germline V gene encodes CDR1 MDHEN and CDR2 SYDVKM. The CDR3 spells CAAREAISYEQYF. The CDR3 DNA is TGTGCCGCCAGGGAGGCCATCTCCTACGAGCAGTACTTC.

The CDR3 bases are TGTGCCAGCTCACTCCTAGGACAGGGGGCCAATGAAGGCTCTGGGGCCAACGTCCTGACTTTC. It translates to CASSLLGQGANEGSGANVLTF. The gene calls are TRBV18 and TRBJ2-6; 11 nucleotides line up with TRBD1. CDR3 length: 21 amino acids. CDR1 is KGHSH, CDR2 LQKENI, per germline. Trimming cost V 4 bases and J 0 bases; bases outside gene matches: 14. The full variable domain, in which reference TRBV18 and TRBJ2-6 provide the parts outside the CDR3, is NAGVMQNPRHLVRRRGQEARLRCSPMKGHSHVYWYRQLPEEGLKFMVYLQKENIIDESGMPKERFSAEFPKEGPSILRIQQVVRGDSAAYFCASSLLGQGANEGSGANVLTFGAGSRLTVL.

The chain couples TRBV24-1 to TRBJ2-3, with D uncertain. Germline V gene sequence: CDR1 KGHDR, CDR2 SFDVKD. The CDR3 runs to 11 residues. Trimming removed 6 bases at V and 4 bases at J, with 4 bases between. This chain's CDR3 is CATSLADTQYF. The CDR3 nucleotides read TGTGCCACCAGTCTCGCAGATACGCAGTATTTT.

The chain uses TRBV5-4 and TRBJ1-1; the D gene is possibly TRBD1 (6 bases). The ends were cut back, 4 bases at V and 0 bases at J, with 13 bases in the middle. This CDR3 comprises 15 residues. Germline CDR1 SGHNT, CDR2 YYREEE (reference sequence). The CDR3 spells CASSTRTEMNTEAFF. CDR3 bases: TGTGCCAGCAGCACCCGGACAGAGATGAACACTGAAGCTTTCTTT.

The table lists this clone with a count of one. V usage is TRBV5-1 and J usage is TRBJ2-4; 16 bases line up with TRBD2. V was pared by 5 bases and J by 0 bases, with 5 bases of the junction left unmatched. CDR1 is SGHRS and CDR2 is YFSETQ in the germline V gene. This CDR3 contains 18 residues. CDR3 amino acids: CASRPGLAGGIAKNIQYF. CDR3 DNA sequence: TGCGCCAGCAGACCGGGACTAGCGGGAGGGATAGCCAAAAACATTCAGTACTTC.

The genes are TRBV6-1 and TRBJ1-1, with a tentative D call TRBD1 (5 bases). The CDR3 totals 13 residues. Germline V gene sequence: CDR1 MNHNS, CDR2 SASEGT. Trimming took off 3 bases at V and 9 bases at J, with 14 bases between the two ends. In nucleotides, the CDR3 is TGTGCCAGCAGTGAGTCGGGCCAGGGCAAAGCTTTCTTT. Protein sequence: CASSESGQGKAFF.

The J gene is TRBJ2-4, the V gene TRBV19, with 8 bases identical to TRBD1. Germline CDR1 reads LNHDA; CDR2 reads SQIVND (reference sequence). The CDR3 is 16 amino acids. V lost 7 bases and J lost 2; bases outside the gene matches: 10. CDR3 protein: CASTKTGDFPKNIQYF. In DNA form, the CDR3 reads TGTGCCAGTACCAAGACAGGGGACTTTCCCAAAAACATTCAGTACTTC. The variable domain in full, with the rest retrieved from reference TRBV19 and TRBJ2-4, is DGGITQSPKYLFRKEGQNVTLSCEQNLNHDAMYWYRQDPGQGLRLIYYSQIVNDFQKGDIAEGYSVSREKKESFPLTVTSAQKNPTAFYLCASTKTGDFPKNIQYFGAGTRLSVL.

The chain uses TRBV6-5 and TRBJ2-1; 11 nucleotides line up with TRBD2. V trimming: 7 bases; J trimming: 5 bases; junction bases outside the gene matches: 7. Germline V lookup: CDR1 MNHEY, CDR2 SVGAGI. The CDR3 extends over 15 amino acids. The DNA of the CDR3 is TGTGCCAGCAACCACGCTAGCGGGGGGAACAATGAGCAGTTCTTC. It yields the protein CASNHASGGNNEQFF.

V is TRBV4-3 and J is TRBJ1-1; D is unresolved. Trimming stripped 2 bases from V and 1 base from J, with 8 bases between. The CDR3 is 14 residues long. Per germline, CDR1 LGHNA and CDR2 YSLEER. The CDR3 is CASSQNYPNTEAFF. In DNA, the CDR3 is TGCGCCAGCAGCCAAAACTATCCGAACACTGAAGCTTTCTTT.

This chain connects TRBV20-1 to TRBJ2-7; D call uncertain. The CDR3 covers 11 residues. Looked up from germline, CDR1 is DFQATT and CDR2 is SNEGSKA (reference sequence). Trimming shortened V by 6 bases and J by 2 bases, and 8 bases separated the two germline ends. The CDR3 sequence: CSAGEPYEQYF. The CDR3 DNA reads TGCAGTGCGGGCGAACCCTACGAGCAGTACTTC.

This rearrangement joins TRBV4-3 to TRBJ2-3, with TRBD1 matching 9 bases. The J segment lost 4 bases and the V segment lost 5 bases, leaving 1 base of the junction unmatched. The germline gives CDR1 LGHNA, CDR2 YSLEER. CDR3 length: 13 residues. CDR3 in amino acids: CASSTGGADTQYF. The CDR3 DNA follows: TGCGCCAGCAGCACAGGGGGCGCAGATACGCAGTATTTT.

The chain is built from TRBV14 and TRBJ2-1; TRBD2 agrees at 9 bases. Germline V gene lookup returns CDR1 SGHDN and CDR2 FVKESK. CDR3 length: 16 amino acids. Losses at the gene ends were 6 bases for V and 0 bases for J; bases not matched to a gene: 6. This CDR3 reads CASSQPGLASYNEQFF. DNA of the CDR3: TGTGCCAGCAGTCAACCGGGACTAGCCTCCTACAATGAGCAGTTCTTC.

The chain has TRBV6-6 and TRBJ2-3; TRBD2 agrees at 9 bases. The junction had 2 bases not matched to a gene; V was cut back by 1 base and J by 0 bases. The CDR3 consists of 16 residues. Germline loops: CDR1 MNHNY, CDR2 SVGAGI (reference sequence). This CDR3 reads CASSYLAGASTDTQYF. DNA for the CDR3: TGTGCCAGCAGTTACTTAGCGGGGGCTAGCACAGATACGCAGTATTTT.

The gene calls are TRBV5-1 and TRBJ1-2; TRBD1 agrees at 7 bases. CDR1 and CDR2 (germline): SGHRS, YFSETQ. The CDR3 is 15 residues long. J was trimmed by 5 bases and V by 0 bases; bases with no gene match: 7. CDR3 residues: CASSLASGQPYGYTF. CDR3 sequence (DNA): TGCGCCAGCAGCTTGGCGTCGGGACAGCCATATGGCTACACCTTC.

J is TRBJ2-3 and V is TRBV7-8, with 10 bases that match TRBD2. Germline V lookup: CDR1 SGHVS, CDR2 FQNEAQ. This CDR3 is 17 amino acids long. J lost 1 base, V lost 4 bases, and 8 bases had no gene match. CDR3 in amino acids: CASSYRTSGERTDTQYF. CDR3 sequence (DNA): TGTGCCAGCAGCTACAGGACTAGCGGAGAACGCACAGATACGCAGTATTTT.

CDR3 protein: CASSFHSESSYNEQFF. Here the CDR3 DNA reads TGCGCCAGCAGCTTCCATAGCGAGAGCTCCTACAATGAGCAGTTCTTC. V usage is TRBV5-1 and J usage is TRBJ2-1, with TRBD2 as a possible D gene (5 bases). V lost 2 bases and J lost 0, with 12 bases in between. Germline V gene sequence: CDR1 SGHRS, CDR2 YFSETQ. The CDR3 has 16 residues.

The V call is TRBV12-3 or TRBV12-4, the J call TRBJ1-2; TRBD1 aligns across 9 bases. The CDR3 totals 13 residues. J lost 8 bases, V lost 6 bases, and 7 bases had no gene match. The CDR3 loop is CASSRDRVLGYTF. The CDR3 DNA follows: TGTGCCAGCAGCCGGGACAGGGTATTGGGCTACACCTTC.

The chain recombines TRBV4-3 with TRBJ2-2; 7 bases align to TRBD2. Trimming took 4 bases from V and 6 from J; bases not matched to a gene: 11. Germline CDR1 LGHNA, CDR2 YSLEER. This CDR3 has 16 amino acids. CDR3 region: CASSPPSGAGAGELFF. In nucleotides, the CDR3 is TGCGCCAGCAGCCCGCCGTCCGGGGCGGGAGCCGGGGAGCTGTTTTTT.

CDR3 sequence reads: CASSNPLAGGPYEQFF. CDR3 nucleotides: TGTGCCAGCAGTAATCCCCTAGCGGGAGGCCCCTATGAGCAGTTCTTC. The rearrangement uses TRBV11-2 and TRBJ2-1, with TRBD2 matching 11 bases. The V segment lost 6 bases and the J segment 8 bases; nucleotides outside the gene matches: 12. CDR3 length: 16 amino acids. Per the germline V gene, CDR1 is SGHAT and CDR2 is FQNNGV. The whole variable domain, remainder taken from reference TRBV11-2 and TRBJ2-1, is EAGVAQSPRYKIIEKRQSVAFWCNPISGHATLYWYQQILGQGPKLLIQFQNNGVVDDSQLPKDRFSAERLKGVDSTLKIQPAKLEDSAVYLCASSNPLAGGPYEQFFGPGTRLTVL.

This chain connects TRBV13 to TRBJ2-1; tentative D call: TRBD1 (5 bases). This CDR3 is built from 12 residues. Looked up from germline, CDR1 is PRHDT and CDR2 is FYEKMQ (reference sequence). V dropped 4 bases and J dropped 6 bases, with 7 bases sitting between them. DNA for the CDR3: TGTGCCAGCAGCTCCCAGGGCAATGAGCAGTTCTTC. It is translated as CASSSQGNEQFF.

V gene TRBV5-4 combines with J gene TRBJ2-3, with TRBD2 matching 8 bases. The V segment lost 9 bases and the J segment 2 bases; nucleotides outside the gene matches: 17. The germline V gene encodes CDR1 SGHNT and CDR2 YYREEE (reference sequence). This CDR3 region has 17 residues. This CDR3 is CAIPGLAYPGPTDTQYF. In nucleotides, the CDR3 is TGTGCCATTCCTGGACTAGCTTACCCGGGCCCCACAGATACGCAGTATTTT.

The V and J genes are TRBV28 and TRBJ2-4; 11 bases align to TRBD2. This CDR3 region has 17 residues. The germline V gene has CDR1 MDHEN and CDR2 SYDVKM. V trimming: 5 bases; J trimming: 2 bases; junction bases outside the gene matches: 8. The CDR3 nucleotides are TGTGCCAGCAGTCGCTCGGGACTAGCGGCGACCAAAAACATTCAGTACTTC. Its protein product is CASSRSGLAATKNIQYF.

The rearrangement joins TRBV7-9 to TRBJ1-5, with D unresolved. In germline, CDR1 is SEHNR, CDR2 FQNEAQ (reference sequence). V was clipped by 2 bases and J by 3 bases, with 8 bases between them. The CDR3 spans 14 residues. The CDR3 is CASSLPSNNQPQHF. Here the CDR3 DNA reads TGTGCCAGCAGCTTACCGTCTAACAATCAGCCCCAGCATTTT. The complete variable domain, with remaining parts taken from reference TRBV7-9 and TRBJ1-5, reads DTGVSQNPRHKITKRGQNVTFRCDPISEHNRLYWYRQTLGQGPEFLTYFQNEAQLEKSRLLSDRFSAERPKGSFSTLEIQRTEQGDSAMYLCASSLPSNNQPQHFGDGTRLSIL.

The chain links TRBV10-3 to TRBJ1-6; 8 bases map to TRBD1. The trim removed 7 bases at V and 8 bases at J, leaving 7 bases unmatched. This CDR3 is built from 14 residues. The germline V gene has CDR1 ENHRY and CDR2 SYGVKD. CDR3 in amino acids: CAIKMTGEDSPLHF. In DNA, the CDR3 is TGTGCCATCAAAATGACAGGGGAAGATTCACCCCTCCACTTT.

The chain carries TRBV7-8 and TRBJ1-6; D is unresolved. Germline CDR1 is SGHVS and CDR2 is FQNEAQ. This CDR3 has 16 amino acids. Trimming removed 5 bases from V and 1 base from J, with 12 bases in between. The CDR3 DNA reads as TGTGCCAGCAGCCCGACAACAACGTCCTATAATTCACCCCTCCACTTT. Its protein is CASSPTTTSYNSPLHF.

The chain combines TRBV6-5 with TRBJ1-2; D remains ambiguous. Trimming removed 6 bases from V and 2 bases from J, with 10 bases in between. Germline CDR1 MNHEY, CDR2 SVGAGI. The CDR3 has 13 residues. CDR3 residues: CASSYTSNYGYTF. CDR3 nucleotide sequence: TGTGCCAGCAGCTACACATCGAACTATGGCTACACCTTC.

This chain links TRBV10-2 with TRBJ1-2; D is ambiguous. The CDR3 has 13 residues. Germline V gene sequence: CDR1 WSHSY, CDR2 SAAADI. Trimming left V 3 bases short and J 7 bases short, with 12 bases between. The CDR3 is CASSDRGFGGYTF. DNA of the CDR3: TGCGCCAGCAGTGACCGGGGTTTCGGTGGCTACACCTTC.